The 28 T cell receptor beta chains below were found in one sample sequenced in a study of CD8+CD57+ T cells in acquired aplastic anemia. The authors sequenced patients whose flow cytometry had shown CD8+CD57+ cell expansion. The use of genomic DNA as template underpinned the TCR beta VDJ and CDR3 profiling. MiXCR was run by TCRdb on the reads, yielding one entry per CDR3 protein. This table holds some 160,000 distinct CDR3 sequences, 47% found once. What was sequenced was sorted CD4+, CD8+, or CD8+CD57+ T cells (not recorded which) from PBMCs. The receptors come from a human donor with aplastic anemia.

The chain couples TRBV20-1 to TRBJ2-5; D uncertain. V was clipped by 2 bases and J by 3 bases, with 4 bases between them. Looked up from germline, CDR1 is DFQATT and CDR2 is SNEGSKA (reference sequence). The CDR3 is 11 residues long. The CDR3 region is CSARTEETQYF. The CDR3 coding sequence is TGCAGTGCTAGAACAGAAGAGACCCAGTACTTC.

The chain couples TRBV5-5 to TRBJ2-1; D unresolved. The germline V and J ends were trimmed by 2 bases and 5 bases, with 5 bases remaining between them. Germline-derived CDR1 and CDR2 are SGHKS and YYEKEE (reference sequence). CDR3 size: 12 residues. The chain's CDR3 is CASSFPNNEQFF. The CDR3 DNA follows: TGTGCCAGCAGCTTCCCGAACAATGAGCAGTTCTTC.

This clonotype was detected ten times or more. The gene calls are TRBV30 and TRBJ2-1, with 7 bases fitting TRBD2. Per the germline V gene, CDR1 is GTSNPN and CDR2 is SVGIG (reference sequence). The V and J ends lost 0 bases and 10 bases, in that order; junction bases with no gene match: 6. The CDR3 covers 13 residues. CDR3 bases: TGTGCCTGGAGTGTGGGGGGGGGGAGAGAGCAGTTCTTC. It encodes CAWSVGGGREQFF.

This chain uses TRBV7-9 with TRBJ1-2; 7 nucleotides match TRBD1. The germline CDR1 and CDR2 sequences are SEHNR and FQNEAQ (reference sequence). V shed 3 bases and J 7 bases; nucleotides not matched to a gene: 5. This CDR3 has 13 amino acids. Written as DNA, the CDR3 is TGTGCCAGCAGCTTGGGACAGAGACGTGGCTACACCTTC. Translating it yields CASSLGQRRGYTF.

This sequence joins TRBV7-8 and TRBJ2-3; D gene unclear. V lost 4 bases to trimming and J lost 4 bases, with 15 bases between them. This CDR3 region has 15 residues. From germline, CDR1 is SGHVS and CDR2 FQNEAQ. CDR3 bases: TGTGCCAGCAGCTCCCGACATGCTAGTCCAGATACGCAGTATTTT. Protein product: CASSSRHASPDTQYF. Variable domain in full (rest from reference TRBV7-8 and TRBJ2-3): GAGVSQSPRYKVAKRGQDVALRCDPISGHVSLFWYQQALGQGPEFLTYFQNEAQLDKSGLPSDRFFAERPEGSVSTLKIQRTQQEDSAVYLCASSSRHASPDTQYFGPGTRLTVL.

This clonotype was counted once. The gene calls are TRBV2 and TRBJ2-1; TRBD2 might be the D (5 bases). CDR1 and CDR2 from the germline V gene are SNHLY and FYNNEI. V gave up 4 bases and J gave up 2 bases, with 12 bases separating them. The CDR3 length is 15 residues. The CDR3 reads CASSVVTGAYNEQFF. CDR3 sequence (DNA): TGTGCCAGCAGTGTAGTAACCGGGGCCTACAATGAGCAGTTCTTC.

Worth noting for this clonotype: One base away lies a much larger clone, so this may be a sequencing read error. The chain combines TRBV5-1 with TRBJ1-4; no clear D gene. The CDR3 consists of 16 residues. CDR1 and CDR2 (germline): SGHRS, YFSETQ. CDR3 amino acids: CVSSPGADSTNEKLFF. The CDR3 DNA sequence: TGCGTCAGCAGCCCGGGAGCCGACTCAACTAATGAAAAACTGTTTTTT.

This clonotype showed up many times. This chain connects TRBV5-1 to TRBJ1-2, with 7 bases identical to TRBD1. Germline V gives CDR1 SGHRS, CDR2 YFSETQ. V shed 0 bases, J shed 0 bases, and the junction held 11 bases outside the gene matches. This CDR3 is built from 18 residues. CDR3 loop: CASSLVARGTTSNYGYTF. The CDR3 nucleotides are TGCGCCAGCAGCTTGGTCGCCAGGGGGACAACGTCTAACTATGGCTACACCTTC.

The rearrangement joins TRBV29-1 to TRBJ2-5; 10 nucleotides align to TRBD1. The CDR3 has 15 amino acids. Germline V gene lookup returns CDR1 SQVTM and CDR2 ANQGSEA. The V gene end was trimmed by 4 bases and the J gene end by 4 bases; junction bases not matched to a gene: 9. CDR3 amino acids: CSVGMTGGASETQYF. For the CDR3, the DNA is TGCAGCGTTGGGATGACAGGGGGCGCATCAGAGACCCAGTACTTC.

The table lists this clonotype with a few counts. This chain links TRBV18 with TRBJ2-1; possible D gene TRBD2, 6 bases. Germline-derived CDR1 and CDR2 are KGHSH and LQKENI. The CDR3 has 13 amino acids. The V end lost 8 bases, the J end lost 5 bases, and 13 bases lay between the germline ends. CDR3 nucleotides: TGTGCCAGCCCTAGCGAGGAAGACAATGAGCAGTTCTTC. Encoded protein: CASPSEEDNEQFF.

The genes are TRBV9 and TRBJ1-2; D is uncertain. Germline V lookup: CDR1 SGDLS, CDR2 YYNGEE. This CDR3 comprises 14 residues. V shed 2 bases and J shed 6 bases, with 14 bases lying between them. CDR3 bases: TGTGCCAGCAGCGTGATGCAGTTAGGTCATGGCTACACCTTC. Its translation is CASSVMQLGHGYTF.

The chain is built from TRBV20-1 and TRBJ2-1, with D unclear. Between the trimmed V and J ends, which lost 0 bases and 12 bases, there was a span of 9 bases. The CDR3 loop spans 11 amino acids. Germline V gene data show CDR1 as DFQATT and CDR2 as SNEGSKA (reference sequence). CDR3 bases: TGCAGTGCTAGAGAAGGGCAAGGGCAGTTCTTC. Amino acid sequence: CSAREGQGQFF.

This clonotype was detected once. A much larger clone differs by one base, so this may be a read error. The CDR3 does not end in the conserved phenylalanine or tryptophan, so this is likely a read error. The rearrangement joins TRBV5-1 to TRBJ1-5; D possibly corresponds to TRBD1 (6 bases). From germline, CDR1 is SGHRS and CDR2 YFSETQ. The V gene lost 0 bases and the J gene lost 0 bases, with 7 bases spanning the gap. The CDR3 spans 15 residues. CDR3 region: CASSLEGGSNQPQHL. As DNA, the CDR3 is TGCGCCAGCAGCTTGGAAGGGGGTAGCAATCAGCCCCAGCATCTT.

This chain joins TRBV2 and TRBJ1-5; 8 bases match TRBD1. The V and J ends lost 6 bases and 5 bases, in that order; junction bases with no gene match: 3. The CDR3 loop spans 13 amino acids. Germline V lookup: CDR1 SNHLY, CDR2 FYNNEI. The CDR3 loop reads CASRTDRDQPQHF. The CDR3 DNA is TGTGCCAGCAGGACGGACAGGGATCAGCCCCAGCATTTT.

The J gene is TRBJ2-2, the V gene TRBV18; D is undetermined. The end of the DNA aligns better with TRBJ1-1, so the J call may be wrong. The CDR3 is 13 amino acids. Germline V gives CDR1 KGHSH, CDR2 LQKENI. Here the CDR3 DNA reads TGTGCCAGCTCCTCGGGGATGAACACTGAAGCTTTCTTT. Protein sequence: CASSSGMNTEAFF.

The J gene is TRBJ2-3, the V gene TRBV15; D is unresolved. V was clipped by 0 bases and J by 8 bases, with 6 bases between them. Germline CDR1 and CDR2: LNHNV and YYDKDF (reference sequence). This CDR3 is 12 amino acids long. CDR3 nucleotide sequence: TGTGCCACCAGCAGAGATCGAAGTACGCAGTATTTT. Its protein is CATSRDRSTQYF.

This rearrangement joins TRBV10-3 to TRBJ2-7, with unresolved D. CDR3 length: 14 amino acids. CDR1 and CDR2 from the germline V gene are ENHRY and SYGVKD. Trimming cost V 0 bases and J 3 bases, with 9 bases left between them. CDR3: CAISESSFSYEQYF. The CDR3 DNA sequence: TGTGCCATCAGTGAGTCGTCCTTTAGCTACGAGCAGTACTTC.

This rearrangement joins TRBV19 to TRBJ1-5; D ambiguous. Trimming shortened V by 0 bases and J by 5 bases, and 5 bases separated the two germline ends. The CDR3 has 13 amino acids. Per germline, CDR1 LNHDA and CDR2 SQIVND (reference sequence). Here the CDR3 reads CASSIDPHQPQHF. In DNA form, the CDR3 reads TGTGCCAGTAGTATAGACCCACATCAGCCCCAGCATTTT.

This clonotype occurred many times. The V gene is TRBV28, the J gene TRBJ1-2, with unresolved D. This CDR3 is built from 13 residues. Germline loops: CDR1 MDHEN, CDR2 SYDVKM. Trimming left V 3 bases short and J 7 bases short, with 12 bases between. CDR3 DNA: TGTGCCAGCAGTTTCCCTGGTGACGGTGGCTACACCTTC. It translates to CASSFPGDGGYTF.

This clonotype occurred a few times. V usage is TRBV4-2 and J usage is TRBJ1-1; D perhaps matches TRBD1 (5 bases). The ends were cut back, 4 bases at V and 3 bases at J, with 18 bases in the middle. In germline, CDR1 is LGHNA, CDR2 YNFKEQ. This CDR3 region has 16 residues. The CDR3 reads CASSPPGGRGDTEAFF. The CDR3 DNA is TGTGCCAGCAGCCCCCCAGGAGGGCGAGGGGACACTGAAGCTTTCTTT.

The sample holds many counts of this clonotype. J is TRBJ2-7 and V is TRBV9; 10 bases map to TRBD2. This CDR3 has 18 amino acids. Germline V gene data show CDR1 as SGDLS and CDR2 as YYNGEE. V lost 4 bases to trimming and J lost 6 bases; unmatched junction nucleotides: 19. CDR3 nucleotides: TGTGCCAGCAGCCCCCGTTGGGCTAGCGGGAGCCAATTGGGCGAGCAGTACTTC. Translated, it gives CASSPRWASGSQLGEQYF.

This chain connects TRBV7-8 to TRBJ1-5; TRBD1 matches at 12 bases. J was trimmed by 9 bases and V by 5 bases; bases with no gene match: 11. The CDR3 extends over 16 amino acids. From germline, CDR1 is SGHVS and CDR2 FQNEAQ. As DNA, the CDR3 is TGTGCCAGCAGCCACACCGGGACAGGGGGCACAGGGCCCCAGCATTTT. This translates into CASSHTGTGGTGPQHF.

The chain links TRBV5-1 to TRBJ2-7, with D perhaps matching TRBD1 (6 bases). Germline V lookup: CDR1 SGHRS, CDR2 YFSETQ. Between the trimmed V and J ends, which lost 0 bases and 5 bases, there was a span of 12 bases. The CDR3 is made up of 14 amino acids. The CDR3 is CASSLGQGIHEQYF. The CDR3 DNA sequence: TGCGCCAGCAGCTTGGGGCAGGGGATACACGAGCAGTACTTC.

A note on this clonotype: At one end the junction does not follow the germline gene, possibly because of a read error. The CDR3 reads CASSIAGGRKYGYTF. The DNA for the CDR3 is TGTGCCAGCAGTATAGCAGGGGGTAGGAAGTATGGCTACACCTTC. The rearrangement joins TRBV19 to TRBJ1-2, with TRBD1 matching 7 bases. The CDR3 totals 15 residues. CDR1 is LNHDA and CDR2 is SQIVND in the germline V gene (reference sequence).

The CDR3 spells CASSEGAGGGYTF. In nucleotides, the CDR3 is TGTGCCAGCAGTGAAGGGGCCGGAGGGGGCTACACCTTC. V is TRBV2 and J is TRBJ1-2, with D unclear. Trimming removed 1 base from V and 8 bases from J, with 11 bases in between. The CDR3 sequence is 13 residues long. From germline, CDR1 is SNHLY and CDR2 FYNNEI.

The chain has TRBV7-8 and TRBJ2-5, with TRBD1 matching over 7 bases. The CDR3 runs 14 residues. V gave up 1 base and J gave up 3 bases; unmatched junction bases: 2. Germline V gives CDR1 SGHVS, CDR2 FQNEAQ. The CDR3 coding sequence is TGTGCCAGCAGCTTAGTAGACAGGGAAGAGACCCAGTACTTC. Amino acids: CASSLVDREETQYF.

This clonotype was recorded only once. The junction shows a germline mismatch at one end, possibly a read error. This chain links TRBV6-2 or TRBV6-3 with TRBJ1-1; no reliable D call. Germline CDR1 MNHEY, CDR2 SVGEGT. This CDR3 spans 18 amino acids. The CDR3 DNA reads TGTGCCAGCAGTTACTCGCCCCACGGTGAGGGAGGATACACTGAAGCTCTCTTT. It encodes CASSYSPHGEGGYTEALF.

The rearrangement links TRBV24-1 to TRBJ1-5; the D is unclear. CDR3 length equals 14 residues. CDR1 KGHDR and CDR2 SFDVKD come from the germline V gene. V lost 3 bases, J lost 4 bases, and 9 bases lay in between. CDR3 coding DNA: TGTGCCACCAGTGATCTTGATCCAAATCAGCCCCAGCATTTT. This translates into CATSDLDPNQPQHF.